This is a list of T cell receptor beta chains from one sample in a study of Graves' ophthalmopathy and Graves' hyperthyroidism. TCRdb independently ran MiXCR on the multiplex PCR reads; one entry per CDR3 protein. The sample lists roughly 610,000 distinct CDR3 sequences, approximately 21% seen once, with around 6.9% in the top ten. The sequenced sample consisted of peripheral blood. The receptor set was obtained from a woman aged 18-35 years with stable Graves' hyperthyroidism. Some clones in this sample may be carry-over from other donors' samples. CDR3s include the opening cysteine and the closing phenylalanine or tryptophan. D genes are given only for firm matches. Size values are once, few and many counts, or a class for expanded clones, and some rows have none.

v_call	clone_size	j_call	d_call	cdr3_nt	cdr3_aa
TRBV6-1	many	TRBJ2-7	-	TGTGCCAGCAGTGATGTCACCTACGAGCAGTACTTC	CASSDVTYEQYF
TRBV7-9	few	TRBJ1-5	-	TGTGCCAGCAGCTTAGCGGGGAGTTTATATCAGCCCCAGCATTTT	CASSLAGSLYQPQHF
TRBV6-1	-	TRBJ2-2	-	TGTGCCAGCAAGCGCGACCCGAGGACCGGGGAGCTGTTTTTT	CASKRDPRTGELFF
TRBV18	few	TRBJ2-5	TRBD1	TGTGCCAGCTCACCACCGGGACAGGGGCTCGAGACCCAGTACTTC	CASSPPGQGLETQYF
TRBV6-1	-	TRBJ2-7	TRBD2	TGTGCCAGCAGGGACTTGTTGACTAGCGACCGCGAGCAGTACTTC	CASRDLLTSDREQYF
TRBV20-1	many	TRBJ1-2	-	TGCAGTGCTCCCCAGAACTATGGCTACACCTTC	CSAPQNYGYTF
TRBV6-5	many	TRBJ1-6	-	TGTGCCAGCAGTTACTCAGGGAGCTCCTATAATTCACCCCTCCACTTT	CASSYSGSSYNSPLHF
TRBV2	many	TRBJ1-1	-	TGTGCCAGCAAAAAGGGGGAGGCCAGCACTGAAGCTTTCTTT	CASKKGEASTEAFF
TRBV20-1	-	TRBJ1-2	TRBD1	TGCAGTGCTAGCCCAGGGGGCGCGTTTGATGGCTACACCTTC	CSASPGGAFDGYTF
TRBV18	many	TRBJ2-7	TRBD1	TGTGCCAGCTCACCTCCGACAGGGTTCAACGAGCAGTACTTC	CASSPPTGFNEQYF
TRBV29-1	-	TRBJ1-5	-	TGCAGCGTCCAATACCGTTCTAATCAGCCCCAGCATTTT	CSVQYRSNQPQHF
TRBV6-2/TRBV6-3	-	TRBJ2-3	TRBD2	TGTGCCAGCAGGTCAAGCGGGGGGACCTCCTCAGATACGCAGTATTTT	CASRSSGGTSSDTQYF
TRBV6-2/TRBV6-3	many	TRBJ1-1	-	TGTGCCAGCAGGAGCGACAGGTTGAACACTGAAGCTTTCTTT	CASRSDRLNTEAFF
TRBV2	many	TRBJ2-5	-	TGTGCCAGCAGGACGAGGGAGACCCAGTACTTC	CASRTRETQYF
TRBV6-5	many	TRBJ1-1	-	TGTGCCAGCAGTTCCCGGACAGCGAACACTGAAGCTTTCTTT	CASSSRTANTEAFF
TRBV20-1	-	TRBJ2-7	-	TGCAGTGCTCCTTCAGCCGTTACCTACGAGCAGTACTTC	CSAPSAVTYEQYF
TRBV28	few	TRBJ1-1	-	TGTGCCACAGGGGCAGTCTCCATGAACACTGAAGCTTTCTTT	CATGAVSMNTEAFF
TRBV12-3/TRBV12-4	-	TRBJ2-2	-	TGTGCCAGCAGTCGGAAGGCACGAAACACCGGGGAGCTGTTTTTT	CASSRKARNTGELFF
TRBV5-1	many	TRBJ1-2	-	TGCGCCAGCAGGCCAGGAGTTTCACCAGGTGGCTACACCTTC	CASRPGVSPGGYTF
TRBV20-1	-	TRBJ2-7	-	TGCAGTGCTAGAAGCCGCCCAGGGACCTCCTACGAGCAGTACTTC	CSARSRPGTSYEQYF
TRBV28	many	TRBJ2-7	-	TGTGCCAGCAGTTCCTACGTCTACGAGCAGTACTTC	CASSSYVYEQYF
TRBV12-3/TRBV12-4	many	TRBJ1-2	-	TGTGCCAGCAGTTTACCAGGGGACTCCTATGGCTACACCTTC	CASSLPGDSYGYTF
TRBV6-5	-	TRBJ1-5	-	TGTGCCAGCAGTTCTCAGGAGCGCTATCAGCCTCAGCATTTT	CASSSQERYQPQHF
TRBV7-3	many	TRBJ2-6	-	TGTGCCAGCAGCTTACAGGTCGCTGGGGCCAACGTCCTGACTTTC	CASSLQVAGANVLTF
TRBV28	many	TRBJ2-7	-	TGTGCCAGCAGTTTAAGGGTAGTTGTCTACGAGCAGTACTTC	CASSLRVVVYEQYF
TRBV11-1	many	TRBJ2-7	TRBD2	TGTGCCAGCAGCCCAGAGACTAGCGGGATATCCTACGAGCAGTACTTC	CASSPETSGISYEQYF
TRBV19	-	TRBJ2-4	TRBD2	TGTGCCAGTACCTCCTCCGGGACTAGTGACATTAAGTACTTC	CASTSSGTSDIKYF